The rows below give T cell receptor beta chains drawn from one sample of a study of CD8 T cells in ankylosing spondylitis. MiXCR, applied by TCRdb to the 5' RACE reads, yields one record per CDR3 protein. Of some 39,000 distinct CDR3 sequences listed, about 11% were seen once; the top ten hold 20% to 25%. Material for sequencing was synovial fluid, either unsorted or a sorted T cell fraction (not recorded which). Source of these receptors: a male donor with ankylosing spondylitis. Both conserved end residues are part of each CDR3. Each record gives: D gene, V gene, J gene, CDR3 length, clone size, CDR3 protein, CDR3 DNA. The D gene is left open where the match is weak. For some rows the clone size is stated as once, few or many, or as a class when expanded; others skip it.

-	TRBV6-2/TRBV6-3	TRBJ2-7	14	-	CASRHRDGHYEQYF	TGTGCCAGCAGACACCGTGACGGACACTACGAGCAGTACTTC
TRBD1	TRBV12-3/TRBV12-4	TRBJ2-1	15	-	CASSGGTGGIDEQFF	TGTGCCAGTTCCGGAGGGACAGGGGGCATCGATGAGCAGTTCTTC
-	TRBV27	TRBJ2-1	15	few	CASSSRGPWHVEQFF	TGTGCCAGCAGTTCAAGGGGTCCCTGGCACGTTGAGCAGTTCTTC
TRBD2	TRBV6-2/TRBV6-3	TRBJ2-5	17	-	CASSAGTSGREQETQYF	TGTGCCAGCAGTGCCGGGACTAGCGGGAGGGAACAAGAGACCCAGTACTTC
-	TRBV18	TRBJ2-1	14	many	CASSPLRIGRGQFF	TGTGCCAGCTCACCATTAAGGATAGGCCGCGGGCAGTTCTTC
TRBD2	TRBV5-4	TRBJ2-7	16	few	CVSSFGLAGGRYEQYF	TGTGTCAGCAGCTTCGGACTAGCGGGAGGCAGGTACGAGCAGTACTTC
TRBD1	TRBV5-8	TRBJ2-3	16	many	CASSPGQGVMPDTQYF	TGTGCCAGCAGCCCGGGACAGGGGGTAATGCCAGATACGCAGTATTTT
-	TRBV27	TRBJ2-1	14	few	CASTSRVSSNEQFF	TGTGCCAGCACGAGCAGGGTTTCGTCCAATGAGCAGTTCTTC
-	TRBV6-2/TRBV6-3	TRBJ2-7	12	few	CASSYASYEQYF	TGTGCCAGCAGTTACGCCAGCTACGAGCAGTACTTC
TRBD1	TRBV5-1	TRBJ2-3	16	-	CASSTRTGTSTDTQYF	TGCGCCAGCAGCACAAGGACAGGGACTAGCACAGATACGCAGTATTTT
TRBD1	TRBV7-9	TRBJ2-4	16	many	CASSSGQEEAKNIQYF	TGTGCCAGCAGCTCGGGACAGGAGGAGGCCAAAAACATTCAGTACTTC
TRBD1	TRBV12-3/TRBV12-4	TRBJ1-1	15	few	CASSLEGQGDTEAFF	TGTGCCAGCAGTTTAGAAGGACAGGGGGACACTGAAGCTTTCTTT
-	TRBV9	TRBJ2-3	15	many	CASSVDRLSTDTQYF	TGTGCCAGCAGCGTCGACAGGTTAAGCACAGATACGCAGTATTTT
-	TRBV5-1	TRBJ2-1	12	-	CASSLDRPEQFF	TGCGCCAGCAGCTTGGACAGGCCGGAGCAGTTCTTC
TRBD1	TRBV28	TRBJ1-6	14	many	CASGTTGANSPLHF	TGTGCCAGCGGAACAACAGGGGCAAATTCACCCCTCCACTTT
-	TRBV27	TRBJ2-1	14	many	CASSFRAAGDEQFF	TGTGCCAGCAGTTTCCGGGCCGCAGGCGATGAGCAGTTCTTC
-	TRBV5-8	TRBJ2-3	14	-	CASSDGRRTDTQYF	TGTGCCAGCAGCGACGGGAGACGGACAGATACGCAGTATTTT
-	TRBV7-9	TRBJ1-1	15	-	CASSLEAPANTEAFF	TGTGCCAGCAGCTTAGAGGCACCAGCAAACACTGAAGCTTTCTTT
TRBD2	TRBV27	TRBJ2-3	17	-	CASWTLAGGHRTDTQYF	TGTGCCAGCTGGACGCTAGCGGGAGGCCACCGCACAGATACGCAGTATTTT
TRBD2	TRBV10-3	TRBJ2-5	14	-	CATRLAGEVETQYF	TGTGCCACCCGACTAGCGGGAGAGGTGGAGACCCAGTACTTC
-	TRBV29-1	TRBJ1-1	14	-	CSVAAGGFFTEAFF	TGCAGCGTGGCGGCGGGGGGGTTTTTTACTGAAGCTTTCTTT
-	TRBV10-3	TRBJ2-3	11	-	CAIRLGATQYF	TGTGCCATCAGGCTGGGGGCTACGCAGTATTTT
-	TRBV7-8	TRBJ2-3	14	many	CASSHLASTDTQYF	TGTGCCAGCAGCCACCTAGCTAGCACAGATACGCAGTATTTT
-	TRBV19	TRBJ1-2	12	-	CASYRDGYGYTF	TGTGCCAGTTACAGGGACGGCTATGGCTACACCTTC